A selection of T cell receptor beta chains follows, all from one sample in a study of T cell changes during pregnancy in multiple sclerosis. The table came from immunoSEQ multiplex PCR; TCRdb's copy has only in-frame clones and leaves some out. The data show around 25,000 clones, roughly 89% seen once. Sequencing used CD8+ T cells from peripheral blood mononuclear cells, obtained in the first trimester of pregnancy. These receptor sequences come from a female donor in good health, enrolled as a control in a pregnancy study. The CDR3 runs from the conserved cysteine through the conserved F or W. D genes are given only for firm matches. Clone size is stated in some rows and not others, as once, few, many or a class when expanded.

CDR3: CASSLGTGGRRNTIYF
DNA: TGTGCCAGCAGCTTAGGTACAGGGGGAAGGAGAAACACCATATATTTT
J: TRBJ1-3
V: TRBV7-8
size: -
D: TRBD1

CDR3: CASSSGQYEQYF
DNA: TGTGCCAGCAGTTCGGGACAGTACGAGCAGTACTTC
J: TRBJ2-7
V: TRBV7-9
size: few
D: TRBD1

CDR3: CASRVWGAEAFF
DNA: TGTGCCAGTAGAGTATGGGGGGCTGAAGCTTTCTTT
J: TRBJ1-1
V: TRBV19
size: -
D: -

CDR3: CASSPQGDEQYF
DNA: TGTGCCAGCAGCCCACAGGGAGACGAGCAGTACTTC
J: TRBJ2-7
V: TRBV7-9
size: -
D: -

CDR3: CASSPSRSRGTEAFF
DNA: TGTGCCAGCAGCCCTAGCCGGTCCCGGGGCACTGAAGCTTTCTTT
J: TRBJ1-1
V: TRBV13
size: once
D: -

CDR3: CASGAEGGPRVDTQYF
DNA: TGTGCCAGCGGAGCCGAGGGGGGGCCCAGGGTAGATACGCAGTATTTT
J: TRBJ2-3
V: TRBV9
size: -
D: -

CDR3: CASSVDRPLSGNTIYF
DNA: TGTGCCAGCAGCGTAGACAGGCCATTATCCGGAAACACCATATATTTT
J: TRBJ1-3
V: TRBV9
size: -
D: -

CDR3: CASSSARTGPNKQYF
DNA: TGTGCCAGCAGCTCCGCTCGGACAGGACCGAACAAGCAGTACTTC
J: TRBJ2-7
V: TRBV7-8
size: -
D: TRBD1

CDR3: CASSPHLQEVDTQYF
DNA: TGTGCCAGCAGTCCACACCTGCAAGAGGTAGATACGCAGTATTTT
J: TRBJ2-3
V: TRBV25-1
size: -
D: -

CDR3: CASSYGQGNSPLHF
DNA: TGTGCCAGCAGTTACGGGCAGGGGAATTCACCCCTCCACTTT
J: TRBJ1-6
V: TRBV6-5
size: -
D: -

CDR3: CASSSAGNPTGNTIYF
DNA: TGTGCCAGCAGTTCGGCAGGGAACCCCACTGGAAACACCATATATTTT
J: TRBJ1-3
V: TRBV11-2
size: -
D: -

CDR3: CASSSAYEDRIDGYTF
DNA: TGTGCCAGCAGCTCAGCTTACGAGGACAGGATCGATGGCTACACCTTC
J: TRBJ1-2
V: TRBV7-9
size: -
D: TRBD1

CDR3: CASSSGISTYEQYF
DNA: TGTGCCAGCAGTTCGGGGATCTCTACCTACGAGCAGTACTTC
J: TRBJ2-7
V: TRBV28
size: -
D: -

CDR3: CASSPGSPDTQYF
DNA: TGTGCCAGCTCACCAGGGAGTCCAGATACGCAGTATTTT
J: TRBJ2-3
V: TRBV18
size: -
D: -

CDR3: CASSPRTSSTDTQYF
DNA: TGTGCCAGCAGTCCCCGAACTAGCTCCACAGATACGCAGTATTTT
J: TRBJ2-3
V: TRBV28
size: -
D: -

CDR3: CASSQDIREGQPQHF
DNA: TGTGCCAGCAGCCAAGATATCAGGGAGGGCCAGCCCCAGCATTTT
J: TRBJ1-5
V: TRBV4-2
size: -
D: -

CDR3: CASSLGQANHYGYTF
DNA: TGTGCCAGCAGTTTAGGGCAGGCGAACCACTATGGCTACACCTTC
J: TRBJ1-2
V: TRBV28
size: -
D: -

CDR3: CASSPKTGGTNYGYTF
DNA: TGCGCCAGCAGCCCCAAGACAGGGGGCACTAACTATGGCTACACCTTC
J: TRBJ1-2
V: TRBV4-3
size: -
D: TRBD1

CDR3: CASSQEGGVGEQFF
DNA: TGCGCCAGCAGCCAAGAGGGAGGGGTCGGTGAGCAGTTCTTC
J: TRBJ2-1
V: TRBV4-3
size: -
D: TRBD2

CDR3: CASSHPGQLNTEAFF
DNA: TGTGCCAGCAGCCATCCGGGACAGTTAAACACTGAAGCTTTCTTT
J: TRBJ1-1
V: TRBV11-2
size: -
D: TRBD1

CDR3: CASSQEGPPTSAYEQYF
DNA: TGCGCCAGCAGCCAAGAGGGGCCCCCCACTTCTGCCTACGAGCAGTACTTC
J: TRBJ2-7
V: TRBV4-3
size: -
D: -

CDR3: CASSSGEGRDEQYF
DNA: TGTGCCAGCAGTTCGGGGGAAGGAAGGGACGAGCAGTACTTC
J: TRBJ2-7
V: TRBV6-5
size: -
D: -

CDR3: CASSLLPRGSYEQYF
DNA: TGTGCCAGCAGCTTACTCCCCAGGGGTTCCTACGAGCAGTACTTC
J: TRBJ2-7
V: TRBV7-2
size: few
D: -

CDR3: CASSPPGGRDGYTF
DNA: TGCGCCAGCAGTCCCCCGGGGGGACGGGATGGCTACACCTTC
J: TRBJ1-2
V: TRBV4-1
size: -
D: -

CDR3: CASSVGSSVGTGELFF
DNA: TGTGCCAGCAGCGTAGGTAGCTCAGTCGGCACCGGGGAGCTGTTTTTT
J: TRBJ2-2
V: TRBV9
size: -
D: -

CDR3: CASSSGLDRPYNEQFF
DNA: TGTGCCAGCAGTTCGGGACTAGATAGACCCTACAATGAGCAGTTCTTC
J: TRBJ2-1
V: TRBV6-5
size: -
D: TRBD2

CDR3: CASSLSTYANTGELFF
DNA: TGTGCCAGCAGTTTATCCACCTACGCGAACACCGGGGAGCTGTTTTTT
J: TRBJ2-2
V: TRBV27
size: -
D: -

CDR3: CASSTAGTDYEQYF
DNA: TGTGCCAGCAGTACCGCCGGGACAGACTACGAGCAGTACTTC
J: TRBJ2-7
V: TRBV7-9
size: -
D: TRBD1

CDR3: CASSLGGPFRGGPDNEQFF
DNA: TGTGCCAGCAGTTTGGGGGGTCCCTTTAGGGGGGGACCGGACAATGAGCAGTTCTTC
J: TRBJ2-1
V: TRBV28
size: -
D: -

CDR3: CASSGTGGRYTEAFF
DNA: TGCGCCAGCAGCGGGACAGGGGGGAGGTACACTGAAGCTTTCTTT
J: TRBJ1-1
V: TRBV4-3
size: -
D: TRBD1

CDR3: CASSPNRASYEQYF
DNA: TGTGCCAGCAGCCCGAACAGGGCCTCCTACGAGCAGTACTTC
J: TRBJ2-7
V: TRBV28
size: -
D: -

CDR3: CASRETGNEQYF
DNA: TGTGCCAGCAGGGAGACAGGCAACGAGCAGTACTTC
J: TRBJ2-7
V: TRBV6-1
size: once
D: -

CDR3: CASSSSYGYTF
DNA: TGTGCCAGCAGCTCCTCCTATGGCTACACCTTC
J: TRBJ1-2
V: TRBV7-2
size: -
D: -

CDR3: CASSSRDFSYNEQFF
DNA: TGTGCCAGCAGCTCCAGGGACTTCTCCTACAATGAGCAGTTCTTC
J: TRBJ2-1
V: TRBV7-9
size: -
D: -

CDR3: CASSQDSMGGQGTEKLFF
DNA: TGCGCCAGCAGCCAAGACTCCATGGGAGGACAGGGTACCGAAAAACTGTTTTTT
J: TRBJ1-4
V: TRBV4-1
size: once
D: TRBD1

CDR3: CASSLRGNSYNEQFF
DNA: TGTGCCAGCAGCTTAAGAGGGAATTCCTACAATGAGCAGTTCTTC
J: TRBJ2-1
V: TRBV13
size: -
D: -

CDR3: CASSLAPGLAGGLGEQFF
DNA: TGTGCCAGCAGCTTGGCCCCGGGACTAGCGGGGGGGCTTGGTGAGCAGTTCTTC
J: TRBJ2-1
V: TRBV11-2
size: -
D: TRBD2

CDR3: CASSERSTGTAYSTDTQYF
DNA: TGTGCCAGCAGCGAGCGTAGTACCGGGACAGCTTATTCCACAGATACGCAGTATTTT
J: TRBJ2-3
V: TRBV9
size: -
D: TRBD1

CDR3: CASSLGDRGASDTQYF
DNA: TGTGCCAGCAGCTTAGGGGACAGGGGGGCATCAGATACGCAGTATTTT
J: TRBJ2-3
V: TRBV13
size: -
D: TRBD1

CDR3: CASSEAGGNTIYF
DNA: TGTGCCAGCAGCGAAGCAGGTGGAAACACCATATATTTT
J: TRBJ1-3
V: TRBV25-1
size: -
D: -

CDR3: CASSSTLAGGPDEQFF
DNA: TGTGCCAGCAGCTCCACACTAGCGGGGGGGCCCGATGAGCAGTTCTTC
J: TRBJ2-1
V: TRBV7-3
size: -
D: TRBD2

CDR3: CASSHGMVDTTDTQYF
DNA: TGTGCCAGCAGCCACGGCATGGTCGACACCACAGATACGCAGTATTTT
J: TRBJ2-3
V: TRBV7-3
size: -
D: -

CDR3: CASSQREDTEAFF
DNA: TGCGCCAGCAGCCAAAGAGAGGACACTGAAGCTTTCTTT
J: TRBJ1-1
V: TRBV4-3
size: -
D: -

CDR3: CASSQDWRGAGEQFF
DNA: TGCGCCAGCAGCCAAGATTGGCGGGGGGCCGGTGAGCAGTTCTTC
J: TRBJ2-1
V: TRBV4-3
size: -
D: TRBD2